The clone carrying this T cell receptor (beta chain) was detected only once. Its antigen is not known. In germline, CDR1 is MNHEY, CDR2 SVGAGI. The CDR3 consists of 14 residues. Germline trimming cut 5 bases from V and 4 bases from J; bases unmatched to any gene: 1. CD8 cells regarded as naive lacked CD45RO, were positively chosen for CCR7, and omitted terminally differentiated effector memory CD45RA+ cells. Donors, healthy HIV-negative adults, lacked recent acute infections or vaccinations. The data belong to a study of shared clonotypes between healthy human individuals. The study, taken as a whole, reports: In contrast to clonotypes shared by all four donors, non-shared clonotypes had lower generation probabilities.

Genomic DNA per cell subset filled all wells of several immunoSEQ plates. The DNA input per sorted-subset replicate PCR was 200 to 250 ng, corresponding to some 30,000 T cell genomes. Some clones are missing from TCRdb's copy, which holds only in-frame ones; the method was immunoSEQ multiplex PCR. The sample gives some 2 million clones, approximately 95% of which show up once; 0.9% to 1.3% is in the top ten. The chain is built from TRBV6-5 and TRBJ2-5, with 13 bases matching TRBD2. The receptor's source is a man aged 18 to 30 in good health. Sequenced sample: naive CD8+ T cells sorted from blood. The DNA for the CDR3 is TGTGCCAGCAGTACTAGCGGGAGGGGAGAGACCCAGTACTTC. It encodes CASSTSGRGETQYF.